This T cell receptor (beta chain) comes out of a study of cytomegalovirus exposure and HLA in healthy donors. Study-wide background: A subsequent analysis reported that the 120 or so validation repertoires were produced on the same platform that had also been used for the roughly 700 first-cohort repertoires.

Findings and limits, study-wide: In vitro work confirmed that three CMV-associated chains recognize CMV antigens.

Using immunoSEQ multiplex PCR, the repertoire was profiled, and TCRdb retains in-frame clones only, with some absent. Of some 200,000 clones listed, 90% to 95% are singletons. Germline lookup yields CDR1 MNHNS and CDR2 SASEGT. The CDR3 spans 15 residues. V dropped 6 bases and J dropped 5; count of bases not matched to a gene: 12. As concerns this clone: Its antigen is as yet unknown.

The sequenced material came from PBMCs. The clonotype originates from a woman aged 18-29 years in good health and CMV-seronegative. The V call is TRBV6-1, the J call TRBJ1-1; 7 nucleotides agree with TRBD1. This CDR3 reads CASSALTGISTEAFF. The CDR3 region has the DNA TGTGCCAGCAGCGCCCTGACAGGGATTAGTACTGAAGCTTTCTTT.